These 11 T cell receptor beta chains came from one sample sequenced in a study of cytomegalovirus exposure and HLA in healthy donors. In the PCR, 60 Vbeta and 13 Jbeta primers were used. This table comes from immunoSEQ multiplex PCR, and its TCRdb copy is limited to in-frame clones, with some not included. The sample has around 150,000 clones, under 80% seen once. The sequenced sample consisted of PBMCs. These receptors originate from a male donor in good health and CMV-seronegative.

The chain uses TRBV2 and TRBJ2-7; tentatively, D is TRBD2 (7 bases). Germline V gene sequence: CDR1 SNHLY, CDR2 FYNNEI. The CDR3 covers 14 residues. V gave up 6 bases and J gave up 2 bases, with 14 bases separating them. CDR3 DNA: TGTGCCAGCAGGTACGGGGGGCAGACCTACGAGCAGTACTTC. Translation: CASRYGGQTYEQYF.

The chain carries TRBV7-2 and TRBJ2-7, with 7 bases lining up with TRBD2. Trimming removed 11 bases from V and 5 bases from J; junction bases left unmatched: 9. Germline CDR1 reads SGHTA; CDR2 reads FQGNSA. The CDR3 runs 12 residues. The CDR3 here is CTSSAGVNEQYF. In DNA, the CDR3 is TGTACCTCATCTGCGGGAGTTAACGAGCAGTACTTC. Looking up the rest from reference TRBV7-2 and TRBJ2-7 gives the full variable domain: GAGVSQSPSNKVTEKGKDVELRCDPISGHTALYWYRQSLGQGLEFLIYFQGNSAPDKSGLPSDRFSAERTGGSVSTLTIQRTQQEDSAVYLCTSSAGVNEQYFGPGTRLTVT.

The CDR3 sequence: CAISENREGYNEQFF. The CDR3 DNA is TGTGCCATCAGTGAGAACCGGGAGGGCTACAATGAGCAGTTCTTC. V usage is TRBV10-3 and J usage is TRBJ2-1; TRBD2 matches at 8 bases. The V gene end was trimmed by 2 bases and the J gene end by 3 bases; junction bases not matched to a gene: 3. CDR3 length: 15 residues. Germline assignment: CDR1 ENHRY and CDR2 SYGVKD.

The genes are TRBV5-4 and TRBJ2-6, with a possible D match to TRBD1 (6 bases). Germline V CDR1 and CDR2: SGHNT, YYREEE (reference sequence). V dropped 7 bases and J dropped 2 bases, with 13 bases sitting between them. This CDR3 has 15 residues. The CDR3 loop reads CASRLRGTGANVLTF. DNA of the CDR3: TGTGCCAGCCGACTGAGGGGGACTGGGGCCAACGTCCTGACTTTC.

This rearrangement joins TRBV5-8 to TRBJ1-3; no clear D gene. This CDR3 region has 14 residues. Germline loops: CDR1 SGHTS, CDR2 YDEGEE. V dropped 4 bases and J dropped 0 bases, with 8 bases sitting between them. The CDR3 is CASSRGNSGNTIYF. Here the CDR3 DNA reads TGTGCCAGCAGCCGCGGGAACTCTGGAAACACCATATATTTT.

The chain combines TRBV27 with TRBJ1-4; D is uncertain. The ends were cut back, 1 base at V and 1 base at J, with 10 bases in the middle. The CDR3 contains 16 residues. The germline V gene has CDR1 MNHEY and CDR2 SMNVEV (reference sequence). The CDR3 loop reads CASSLLGGRTNEKLFF. CDR3 in DNA: TGTGCCAGCAGTTTATTAGGCGGCCGAACTAATGAAAAACTGTTTTTT.

The chain couples TRBV19 to TRBJ1-2, with 7 bases that match TRBD1. CDR1 LNHDA and CDR2 SQIVND come from the germline V gene (reference sequence). Losses at the gene ends were 5 bases for V and 4 bases for J; bases not matched to a gene: 4. The CDR3 consists of 13 residues. The CDR3 nucleotides read TGTGCCAGTAGTGAGCAGGGGGTCTATGGCTACACCTTC. Protein sequence: CASSEQGVYGYTF. Full variable domain (rest looked up from reference TRBV19 and TRBJ1-2): DGGITQSPKYLFRKEGQNVTLSCEQNLNHDAMYWYRQDPGQGLRLIYYSQIVNDFQKGDIAEGYSVSREKKESFPLTVTSAQKNPTAFYLCASSEQGVYGYTFGSGTRLTVV.

This sequence joins TRBV30 and TRBJ1-4; tentatively, D is TRBD1 (6 bases). The V end was cut by 3 bases, the J end by 15 bases, with 14 bases between. The CDR3 is 11 amino acids. CDR1 is GTSNPN, CDR2 SVGIG, per germline (reference sequence). In nucleotides, the CDR3 is TGTGCCTGGAGCGAGAGACAGGACGTGTTTTTT. It translates to CAWSERQDVFF.

The chain combines TRBV27 with TRBJ2-1; TRBD2 might be the D (6 bases). Germline values: CDR1 MNHEY, CDR2 SMNVEV (reference sequence). The CDR3 totals 15 residues. Between the trimmed V and J ends, which lost 5 bases and 5 bases, there was a span of 16 bases. CDR3 DNA: TGTGCCAGCAGTATTTTGCGCTGGGGGGACAATGAGCAGTTCTTC. It yields the protein CASSILRWGDNEQFF.

This rearrangement joins TRBV7-9 to TRBJ1-2, with no clear D. Trimming shortened V by 0 bases and J by 5 bases, and 7 bases separated the two germline ends. Germline lookup yields CDR1 SEHNR and CDR2 FQNEAQ (reference sequence). This CDR3 comprises 13 residues. The CDR3 reads CASSLASGYGYTF. The DNA of the CDR3 is TGTGCCAGCAGCTTAGCCTCCGGGTATGGCTACACCTTC.

This chain links TRBV7-3 with TRBJ2-1; 13 positions agree with TRBD2. The CDR3 runs 16 residues. Germline CDR1 reads SGHTA; CDR2 reads FQGTGA. Trimming removed 5 bases from V and 9 bases from J; junction bases left unmatched: 10. CDR3 DNA sequence: TGTGCCAGCAGCACTCTACTAGCGGGAGGGCCTTCTGAGCAGTTCTTC. This gives the protein CASSTLLAGGPSEQFF. Variable domain in full (rest from reference TRBV7-3 and TRBJ2-1): GAGVSQTPSNKVTEKGKYVELRCDPISGHTALYWYRQSLGQGPEFLIYFQGTGAADDSGLPNDRFFAVRPEGSVSTLKIQRTERGDSAVYLCASSTLLAGGPSEQFFGPGTRLTVL.